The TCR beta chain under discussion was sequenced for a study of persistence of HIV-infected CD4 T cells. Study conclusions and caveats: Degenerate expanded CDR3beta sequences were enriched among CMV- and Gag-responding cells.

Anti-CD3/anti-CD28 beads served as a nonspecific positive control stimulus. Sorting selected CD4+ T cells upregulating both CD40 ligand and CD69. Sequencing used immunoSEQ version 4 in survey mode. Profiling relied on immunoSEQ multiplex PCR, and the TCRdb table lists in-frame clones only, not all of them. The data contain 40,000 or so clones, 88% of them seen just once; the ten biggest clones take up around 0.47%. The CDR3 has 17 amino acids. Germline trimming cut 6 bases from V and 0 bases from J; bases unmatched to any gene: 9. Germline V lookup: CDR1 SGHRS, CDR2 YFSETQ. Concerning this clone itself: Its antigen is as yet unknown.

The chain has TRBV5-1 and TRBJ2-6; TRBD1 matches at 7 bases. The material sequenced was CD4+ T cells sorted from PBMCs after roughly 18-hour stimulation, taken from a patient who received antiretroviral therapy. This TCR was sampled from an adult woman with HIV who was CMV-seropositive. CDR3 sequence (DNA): TGCGCCAGCAAGCTCGACAGGGCGATCTCTGGGGCCAACGTCCTGACTTTC. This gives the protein CASKLDRAISGANVLTF.